What follows are 11 T cell receptor beta chains derived from one specimen sequenced in a study of blood T cell repertoires in COVID-19. Libraries were prepared by immunoSEQ multiplex PCR; TCRdb keeps only in-frame clonotypes and omits some of them. Of more than 60,000 clones listed, roughly 80% are singletons. The sample taken for sequencing was peripheral blood. These receptors were taken from a human donor in a cohort sampled during active COVID-19.

The V gene is TRBV7-9, the J gene TRBJ1-3; D not certain. Trimming pared 1 base from V and 2 bases from J, leaving 12 bases between. CDR1 SEHNR and CDR2 FQNEAQ come from the germline V gene (reference sequence). The CDR3 sequence is 16 residues long. The DNA for the CDR3 is TGTGCCAGCAGCTTAGGGGCCCTTCCCCCTGGAAACACCATATATTTT. This gives the protein CASSLGALPPGNTIYF.

This clone was observed a few times. The chain links TRBV5-1 to TRBJ1-2; 8 bases match TRBD1. The J segment lost 5 bases and the V segment lost 3 bases, leaving 15 bases of the junction unmatched. The CDR3 loop spans 17 amino acids. Looked up from germline, CDR1 is SGHRS and CDR2 is YFSETQ. The DNA of the CDR3 is TGCGCCAGCAGCTCACAGACAGGGGTGATCAACCTTTATGGCTACACCTTC. Translated, it gives CASSSQTGVINLYGYTF.

The chain uses TRBV15 and TRBJ2-6, with D possibly TRBD1 on 6 matching bases. The CDR3 loop spans 17 amino acids. Germline V gene sequence: CDR1 LNHNV, CDR2 YYDKDF (reference sequence). Trimming took off 3 bases at V and 1 base at J, with 13 bases between the two ends. The CDR3 DNA sequence: TGTGCCACCAGCAGTTCACAGGGTTCATCTGGGGCCAACGTCCTGACTTTC. Amino acid sequence: CATSSSQGSSGANVLTF.

The chain recombines TRBV2 with TRBJ1-1; 8 nucleotides align to TRBD1. Per germline, CDR1 SNHLY and CDR2 FYNNEI. J gave up 0 bases and V 7 bases, and 4 bases lay outside the gene matches. The CDR3 extends over 14 amino acids. The CDR3 nucleotides are TGTGCCAGCAAAACAGGGGGTATGAACACTGAAGCTTTCTTT. Translated, it gives CASKTGGMNTEAFF.

V gene TRBV18 combines with J gene TRBJ1-1; 10 bases align to TRBD1. This CDR3 is built from 17 residues. V shed 4 bases and J 7 bases; nucleotides not matched to a gene: 15. From germline, CDR1 is KGHSH and CDR2 LQKENI. CDR3 sequence: CASSRRQEGQGRDEAFF. The CDR3 nucleotides read TGTGCCAGCTCACGACGTCAGGAGGGACAGGGGAGAGATGAAGCTTTCTTT.

The V and J genes are TRBV7-8 and TRBJ2-1, with 11 bases aligning to TRBD2. The CDR3 covers 16 residues. Germline V gene data show CDR1 as SGHVS and CDR2 as FQNEAQ. The junction had 11 bases not matched to a gene; V was cut back by 5 bases and J by 8 bases. CDR3 coding DNA: TGTGCCAGCAGCCTCAGGTATAGCGGGGGGGCGGATGAGCAGTTCTTC. Translating gives CASSLRYSGGADEQFF.

The chain joins TRBV5-4 to TRBJ2-6, with a possible D match to TRBD2 (5 bases). Germline V gene data show CDR1 as SGHNT and CDR2 as YYREEE (reference sequence). V shed 4 bases and J shed 0 bases, with 20 bases lying between them. The CDR3 runs 19 residues. The CDR3 coding sequence is TGTGCCAGCAGCCCACGACCGGTCGGTGGGAGCTCTGGGGCCAACGTCCTGACTTTC. This translates into CASSPRPVGGSSGANVLTF. The entire variable domain, with the rest obtained from reference TRBV5-4 and TRBJ2-6, is as follows: ETGVTQSPTHLIKTRGQQVTLRCSSQSGHNTVSWYQQALGQGPQFIFQYYREEENGRGNFPPRFSGLQFPNYSSELNVNALELDDSALYLCASSPRPVGGSSGANVLTFGAGSRLTVL.

The chain uses TRBV4-2 and TRBJ2-1, with D possibly TRBD2 on 7 matching bases. CDR3 size: 15 residues. CDR1 LGHNA and CDR2 YNFKEQ come from the germline V gene. The V and J ends lost 1 base and 5 bases respectively, with 12 bases between them. The CDR3 DNA sequence: TGTGCCAGCAGCCAAGGGGGGGGCGGGGACAATGAGCAGTTCTTC. Its protein product is CASSQGGGGDNEQFF.

The chain links TRBV5-1 to TRBJ1-1, with unresolved D. The CDR3 contains 16 residues. Germline CDR1 SGHRS, CDR2 YFSETQ. The V gene lost 2 bases and the J gene lost 1 base, with 15 bases spanning the gap. CDR3 coding DNA: TGCGCCAGCAGCTTATCCGGGTCAGCGGGGAACACTGAAGCTTTCTTT. Residues: CASSLSGSAGNTEAFF.

The CDR3 sequence: CASSPGDRTREKLFF. CDR3 DNA: TGTGCCAGCAGCCCCGGGGACAGAACCCGTGAAAAACTGTTTTTT. V and J are TRBV7-6 and TRBJ1-4; TRBD1 matches at 7 bases. The V and J ends lost 5 bases and 7 bases, in that order; junction bases with no gene match: 10. This CDR3 comprises 15 residues. Germline CDR1 is SGHVS and CDR2 is FNYEAQ. Filled out from reference TRBV7-6 and TRBJ1-4, the complete variable domain reads GAGVSQSPRYKVTKRGQDVALRCDPISGHVSLYWYRQALGQGPEFLTYFNYEAQQDKSGLPNDRFSAERPEGSISTLTIQRTEQRDSAMYRCASSPGDRTREKLFFGSGTQLSVL.

The chain carries TRBV5-6 and TRBJ1-1; a weak D match, TRBD1 (5 bases). From germline, CDR1 is SGHDT and CDR2 YYEEEE. This CDR3 is 14 amino acids long. V shed 0 bases and J shed 6 bases, with 12 bases lying between them. The CDR3 nucleotides are TGTGCCAGCAGCTTGGGAGATCGCAGGGCTGAAGCTTTCTTT. Its translation is CASSLGDRRAEAFF.